A single sample gave rise to the 8 T cell receptor beta chains below, sequenced in a study of OX40 agonist ivuxolimab in advanced cancers. Measured with immunoSEQ multiplex PCR; TCRdb has only the in-frame clones, and not every one. The data contain about 87,000 clones, roughly 83% of them singletons. This specimen was CD4+ or CD8+ T cells sorted from blood, taken in a trial of the OX40 agonist ivuxolimab. Every receptor here comes from an adult with an advanced solid tumor such as melanoma, head and neck, liver or kidney cancer.

The genes are TRBV7-2 and TRBJ2-5, with 14 bases that match TRBD2. CDR1 is SGHTA, CDR2 FQGNSA, per germline. The CDR3 contains 16 residues. J lost 6 bases, V lost 5 bases, and 8 bases had no gene match. The CDR3 protein is CASSLGTSGGGKTQYF. In DNA, the CDR3 is TGTGCCAGCAGCCTCGGGACTAGCGGGGGTGGAAAGACCCAGTACTTC.

The chain couples TRBV15 to TRBJ1-5; D is ambiguous. The CDR3 runs to 12 residues. V was cut by 0 bases and J by 6 bases, with 3 bases left in between. Germline V gene lookup returns CDR1 LNHNV and CDR2 YYDKDF (reference sequence). In DNA, the CDR3 is TGTGCCACCAGCAGAGACGTTCAGCCCCAGCATTTT. Translation: CATSRDVQPQHF.

The chain employs TRBV6-5 and TRBJ2-2; D remains unclear. V was cut by 3 bases and J by 8 bases, with 4 bases left in between. This CDR3 region has 11 residues. Germline CDR1 is MNHEY and CDR2 is SVGAGI. Written as DNA, the CDR3 is TGTGCCAGCAGTTATGCGGGGGAGCTGTTTTTT. This sequence encodes CASSYAGELFF.

The chain recombines TRBV7-9 with TRBJ1-5; TRBD1 aligns across 7 bases. Germline assignment: CDR1 SEHNR and CDR2 FQNEAQ (reference sequence). The length of the CDR3 is 14 residues. V gave up 5 bases and J gave up 7 bases; unmatched junction bases: 8. Written as DNA, the CDR3 is TGTGCCAGCAGCCCAACAGGGGAGCGCCAGCCCCAGCATTTT. It encodes CASSPTGERQPQHF. Based on the CDR3 plus reference TRBV7-9 and TRBJ1-5, the full variable domain is DTGVSQNPRHKITKRGQNVTFRCDPISEHNRLYWYRQTLGQGPEFLTYFQNEAQLEKSRLLSDRFSAERPKGSFSTLEIQRTEQGDSAMYLCASSPTGERQPQHFGDGTRLSIL.

This clone was found a few times. This chain links TRBV7-9 with TRBJ1-2, with a weak D call TRBD1 (6 bases). V was shortened by 5 bases and J by 4 bases, with 14 bases between the two germline ends. The CDR3 sequence is 14 residues long. Germline-derived CDR1 and CDR2 are SEHNR and FQNEAQ (reference sequence). The CDR3 protein is CASSASTGTYGYTF. CDR3 DNA sequence: TGTGCCAGCAGCGCGTCTACAGGGACCTATGGCTACACCTTC.

The chain carries TRBV10-3 and TRBJ1-3; the match to TRBD1 covers 8 bases. This CDR3 region has 13 residues. Germline CDR1 is ENHRY and CDR2 is SYGVKD. V shed 10 bases and J 3 bases; nucleotides not matched to a gene: 5. This CDR3 is CATQGQGGNTIYF. The DNA of the CDR3 is TGTGCCACCCAAGGACAGGGTGGAAACACCATATATTTT.

The rearrangement joins TRBV11-2 to TRBJ2-7; D gene unclear. CDR3 length: 13 residues. Germline-derived CDR1 and CDR2 are SGHAT and FQNNGV. Trimming pared 1 base from V and 2 bases from J, leaving 6 bases between. DNA of the CDR3: TGTGCCAGCAGCTTAGCTGACGCCTACGAGCAGTACTTC. Its protein is CASSLADAYEQYF.

This sequence joins TRBV19 and TRBJ1-1; D call uncertain. In germline, CDR1 is LNHDA, CDR2 SQIVND (reference sequence). V was trimmed by 3 bases and J by 3 bases, leaving 14 bases between them. This CDR3 region has 15 residues. Written as DNA, the CDR3 is TGTGCCAGTAGTATTTTGGGTAGTAGGGACACTGAAGCTTTCTTT. Protein: CASSILGSRDTEAFF.